This T cell receptor (beta chain) was sequenced for a study of T cells after yellow fever vaccination. The CDR3 sequence is 13 residues long. The germline V and J ends were trimmed by 6 bases and 4 bases, with 13 bases remaining between them. Germline assignment: CDR1 SGHNT and CDR2 YYREEE (reference sequence). For this clonotype: Its antigen is as yet unknown.

TCRdb re-derived calls from the 5' RACE reads in MiXCR, one entry per CDR3 protein. The sample holds around 320,000 distinct CDR3 sequences, about 10% seen once. Study outcomes and limitations: Abundant contaminating clonotypes from the bulk population could appear in FACS-sorted repertoires.

Source: CD4+ T cells sorted from PBMCs, taken 45 days after the yellow fever booster vaccination. This clonotype was obtained from a man between 18 and 35 years old who received the YFV17D yellow fever vaccine. The chain uses TRBV5-4 and TRBJ1-1; possible D gene TRBD1, 6 bases. The CDR3 sequence: CASTQGSTTEAFF. The DNA of the CDR3 is TGTGCCAGCACCCAGGGGAGTACCACTGAAGCTTTCTTT.